These T cell receptor beta chains were read from a single sample in a study of cytomegalovirus exposure and HLA in healthy donors. Only in-frame clones appear in the TCRdb table, and some are missing; sequencing was by immunoSEQ multiplex PCR. Among approximately 150,000 clones listed, 70% to 90% were seen once. Sequencing input: PBMCs. The receptors were sampled from a woman in her twenties or thirties in good health and CMV-seropositive. Each CDR3 is given with its conserved first and last residue. The D gene is left open where the match is weak. Clone size, where shown, is once, few, many, or a class for clones that have expanded.

abundance	v_gene	d_gene	j_gene	CDR3nt	CDR3aa
NA	TRBV6-4	NA	TRBJ2-2	TGTGCCAGCAGTGCAAAAAACACCGGGGAGCTGTTTTTT	CASSAKNTGELFF
NA	TRBV10-3	NA	TRBJ2-2	TGTGCCATCAGTGAGGTGGGGGCGCCCGGGGAGCTGTTTTTT	CAISEVGAPGELFF
NA	TRBV7-2	NA	TRBJ1-1	TGTGCCAGCAGCTGGAGACAGCCATACACTGAAGCTTTCTTT	CASSWRQPYTEAFF
NA	TRBV11-2	NA	TRBJ1-3	TGTGCCAGCAGCCAGCGAATCTCTGGAAACACCATATATTTT	CASSQRISGNTIYF
NA	TRBV7-9	NA	TRBJ1-4	TGTGCCAGCAGCTTATTGGGCGAAAAACTGTTTTTT	CASSLLGEKLFF
NA	TRBV5-1	NA	TRBJ2-7	TGCGCCAGCAGGGGACTGGGGAGGGGGAGTACCTACGAGCAGTACTTC	CASRGLGRGSTYEQYF
NA	TRBV4-3	TRBD2	TRBJ2-3	TGCGCCAGCAGCCAAGCCAGCGGGGGGGATACGCAGTATTTT	CASSQASGGDTQYF
NA	TRBV19	TRBD2	TRBJ2-5	TGTGCCAGTAGTGGCCCTTTCCGGGGGGGCGGGGAGACCCAGTACTTC	CASSGPFRGGGETQYF
NA	TRBV7-9	NA	TRBJ1-1	TGTGCCAGCAGCCCTGACAGGAGGATCACTGAAGCTTTCTTT	CASSPDRRITEAFF
NA	TRBV11-2	TRBD2	TRBJ2-5	TGTGCCAGCAGCTTAGGACTAGCGGGCCAAGAGACCCAGTACTTC	CASSLGLAGQETQYF
once	TRBV5-1	TRBD1	TRBJ1-1	TGCGCCAGCAGCTCCAGGACAGGGGGCATCACTGAAGCTTTCTTT	CASSSRTGGITEAFF
NA	TRBV7-9	NA	TRBJ1-5	TGTGCCAGCAGCCCTCACGGAGGGAGCAATCAGCCCCAGCATTTT	CASSPHGGSNQPQHF
NA	TRBV29-1	NA	TRBJ1-2	TGCAGCGTTTATACAGGGTTCCTATCTGGCTACACCTTC	CSVYTGFLSGYTF
NA	TRBV7-2	TRBD2	TRBJ2-5	TGTGCCAGCAGCTCCTATGCGATGGGCGGGGGGGCGGGGACCCAGTACTTC	CASSSYAMGGGAGTQYF
NA	TRBV14	NA	TRBJ2-2	TGTGCCAGCAGCCGAGTTTGGGGGCAAGCGAACACCGGGGAGCTGTTTTTT	CASSRVWGQANTGELFF
NA	TRBV7-2	NA	TRBJ2-5	TGTGCCAGCAGCCTAAGTAGAGACCAAGAGACCCAGTACTTC	CASSLSRDQETQYF
once	TRBV11-3	NA	TRBJ2-3	TGTGCCAGCAGCTTTAGCAGTGCTAGCACAGATACGCAGTATTTT	CASSFSSASTDTQYF
NA	TRBV2	TRBD1	TRBJ2-7	TGTGCCAGCAGGGGACAGGGTGGGTTCCACGAGCAGTACTTC	CASRGQGGFHEQYF
NA	TRBV6-6	NA	TRBJ1-2	TGTGCCAGCAGTTACATGACAAGGTACCCCTATGGCTACACCTTC	CASSYMTRYPYGYTF
NA	TRBV4-1	TRBD1	TRBJ1-1	TGCGCCAGCAGCCTGCGACAGGGGCTGAACACTGAAGCTTTCTTT	CASSLRQGLNTEAFF
NA	TRBV5-4	TRBD1	TRBJ1-2	TGTGCCAGCAGCTCCAGGACAGGGAGGTATGGCTACACCTTC	CASSSRTGRYGYTF
NA	TRBV19	NA	TRBJ1-2	TGTGCCAGTAGATACAGGGCCGGGTATGGCTACACCTTC	CASRYRAGYGYTF
NA	TRBV4-3	TRBD1	TRBJ1-5	TGCGCCAGCAGCCAGGGCTTGGCGACAGGGGTTCAGCCCCAGCATTTT	CASSQGLATGVQPQHF
NA	TRBV5-6	NA	TRBJ1-2	TGTGCCAGCAGCTTGATCGCTATTCGTGGTCCCGTTTCGAACTATGGCTACACCTTC	CASSLIAIRGPVSNYGYTF
NA	TRBV7-2	NA	TRBJ1-5	TGTGCCAGCAGCCGACAGACGTGGGGCAATCAGCCCCAGCATTTT	CASSRQTWGNQPQHF
NA	TRBV10-3	TRBD1	TRBJ1-1	TGTGCCATCAGTCGCCTGACAGGGACTGAAGCTTTCTTT	CAISRLTGTEAFF
few	TRBV25-1	NA	TRBJ2-1	TGTGCCACCGCCCAGGGCTTCTACAATGAGCAGTTCTTC	CATAQGFYNEQFF
NA	TRBV5-4	TRBD2	TRBJ2-7	TGTGCCAGCTCTAGCAGTAGCGGGCCGAATACCGAGCAGTACTTC	CASSSSSGPNTEQYF
NA	TRBV4-1	NA	TRBJ1-6	TGCGCCAGCAGCCAAAGGGAGCCCAATACGGGTGTGGATTCACCCCTCCACTTT	CASSQREPNTGVDSPLHF
NA	TRBV7-3	NA	TRBJ1-5	TGTGCCAGCAGCTTAATCCGGAGGGAAGGCAATCAGCCCCAGCATTTT	CASSLIRREGNQPQHF
NA	TRBV9	TRBD2	TRBJ2-7	TGTGCCAGCAGCCCTTTATCGGGGGGGTTCGGTGAGCAGTACTTC	CASSPLSGGFGEQYF
few	TRBV6-4	TRBD2	TRBJ2-1	TGTGCCAGCGCGCGAAGCGGGGGGGGTTCCTACAATGAGCAGTTCTTC	CASARSGGGSYNEQFF
NA	TRBV21-1	NA	TRBJ1-3	TGTGCCAGCAAGAGGGAGGGCTGCTCTGGAAACACCATATATTTT	CASKREGCSGNTIYF
few	TRBV20-1	TRBD2	TRBJ2-2	TGCAGTGGAACTAGCGGGGGGGAGCTGTTTTTT	CSGTSGGELFF
NA	TRBV7-2	NA	TRBJ1-6	TGTGCCAGCAGCCAGGACAGCAATTCACCCCTCCACTTT	CASSQDSNSPLHF
NA	TRBV28	NA	TRBJ2-3	TGTGCCACTGCCCGCGGGGATACGCAGTATTTT	CATARGDTQYF
NA	TRBV25-1	TRBD1	TRBJ1-6	TGTGCCAGCAGTGAATATAAGGGGGCAGGATCACCCCTCCACTTT	CASSEYKGAGSPLHF
few	TRBV9	NA	TRBJ1-3	TGTGCCAGCAGTAGGGACATTTCTGGAAACACCATATATTTT	CASSRDISGNTIYF
NA	TRBV27	TRBD2	TRBJ2-1	TGTGCCAGCAGTCGCTACTTTGGGTGGGGACTAGACCACAATGAGCAGTTCTTC	CASSRYFGWGLDHNEQFF
NA	TRBV15	NA	TRBJ2-1	TGTGCCACCAGCAGAGAGTATTACAATGAGCAGTTCTTC	CATSREYYNEQFF
few	TRBV5-4	TRBD1	TRBJ1-2	TGTGCCAGCAGCTTGGGTCGACAGGGGAATGGCTACACCTTC	CASSLGRQGNGYTF
few	TRBV7-8	NA	TRBJ2-1	TGTGCCAGCAGCTTAGCCCCGGGATATGAGCAGTTCTTC	CASSLAPGYEQFF
NA	TRBV6-5	TRBD2	TRBJ2-5	TGTGCCAGCAGACGGACTAGCCAAGAGACCCAGTACTTC	CASRRTSQETQYF
NA	TRBV19	TRBD1	TRBJ2-5	TGTGCCAGTAGTTTCGGAACCGGGACAGGGCTTCAAGAGACCCAGTACTTC	CASSFGTGTGLQETQYF
NA	TRBV9	NA	TRBJ2-3	TGTGCCAGCAGCCCCCGAGGGGGGGGAGCCACAGATACGCAGTATTTT	CASSPRGGGATDTQYF
NA	TRBV2	TRBD2	TRBJ2-3	TGTGCCAGCACCGAGACTAGCGGGGGGGCCCGGGATACGCAGTATTTT	CASTETSGGARDTQYF
NA	TRBV25-1	NA	TRBJ1-3	TGTGCCAGCAGTGAGCTCGAGGGGGGGAGCTCTGGAAACACCATATATTTT	CASSELEGGSSGNTIYF
NA	TRBV6-5	NA	TRBJ1-1	TGTGCCAGCAGTCCACACGGGGGAAAAGCTTTCTTT	CASSPHGGKAFF
NA	TRBV13	TRBD1	TRBJ2-7	TGTGCCAGCAGCTTCCAGGACAGGAACTACGAGCAGTACTTC	CASSFQDRNYEQYF
NA	TRBV6-5	NA	TRBJ1-5	TGTGCCAGCTCTAGTCCTGATCAGCCCCAGCATTTT	CASSSPDQPQHF
NA	TRBV7-7	TRBD1	TRBJ2-3	TGTGCCAGCAGCCAGGGTATCGGGACAGGGACCGCAGATACGCAGTATTTT	CASSQGIGTGTADTQYF
once	TRBV6-1	NA	TRBJ2-7	TGTGCCAGCATTAGAGGGGACCAGGGGGGGCAGTACTTC	CASIRGDQGGQYF
NA	TRBV28	NA	TRBJ1-2	TGTGCCAGCAGTTTATGGGGGGCCGATGGCTACACCTTC	CASSLWGADGYTF
few	TRBV19	NA	TRBJ1-2	TGTGCCAGTAGTAGCGACACCTACTCCTATGGCTACACCTTC	CASSSDTYSYGYTF
NA	TRBV28	NA	TRBJ2-3	TGTGCCAGCAGTTCTGCAGGGGAAGATACGCAGTATTTT	CASSSAGEDTQYF
NA	TRBV5-1	TRBD1	TRBJ1-1	TGCGCCAGCAGCTCTGACAGGGTCCCTGGATCTGAAGCTTTCTTT	CASSSDRVPGSEAFF
NA	TRBV5-4	NA	TRBJ1-3	TGTGCCAGCAGCTTAACAACAGGCTCTGGAAACACCATATATTTT	CASSLTTGSGNTIYF